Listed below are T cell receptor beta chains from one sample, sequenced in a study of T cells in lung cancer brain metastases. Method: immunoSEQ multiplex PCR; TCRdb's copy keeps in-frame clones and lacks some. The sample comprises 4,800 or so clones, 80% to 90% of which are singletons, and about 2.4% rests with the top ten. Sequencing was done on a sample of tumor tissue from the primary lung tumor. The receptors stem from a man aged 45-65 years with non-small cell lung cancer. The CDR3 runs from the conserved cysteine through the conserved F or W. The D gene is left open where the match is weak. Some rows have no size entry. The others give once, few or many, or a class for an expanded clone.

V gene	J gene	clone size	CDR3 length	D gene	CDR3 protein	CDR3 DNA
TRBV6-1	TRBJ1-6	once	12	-	CAMGGRDSPLHF	TGTGCCATGGGGGGACGGGATTCACCCCTCCACTTT
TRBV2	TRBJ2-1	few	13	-	CASSVTLSGEQFF	TGTGCCAGCAGTGTGACCCTGTCGGGGGAGCAGTTCTTC
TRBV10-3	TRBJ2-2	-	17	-	CAISESSSGQNTGELFF	TGTGCCATCAGTGAGTCATCAAGCGGACAGAACACCGGGGAGCTGTTTTTT
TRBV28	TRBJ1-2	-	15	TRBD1	CASSRYRGTNYGYTF	TGTGCCAGCAGTCGATACAGGGGTACTAACTATGGCTACACCTTC
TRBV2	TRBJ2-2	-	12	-	CASSYRAGELFF	TGTGCCAGCAGCTATAGGGCCGGGGAGCTGTTTTTT
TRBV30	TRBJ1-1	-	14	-	CAWSMGTDYTEAFF	TGTGCCTGGAGCATGGGGACGGATTACACTGAAGCTTTCTTT
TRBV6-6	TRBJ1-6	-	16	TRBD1	CASRKTPGQTNSPLHF	TGTGCCAGCAGAAAAACACCGGGACAGACGAATTCACCCCTCCACTTT
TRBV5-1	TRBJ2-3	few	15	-	CASSLDGAGTDTQYF	TGCGCCAGCAGCTTGGACGGTGCGGGCACAGATACGCAGTATTTT
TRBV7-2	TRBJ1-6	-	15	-	CASSSGREWNSPLHF	TGTGCCAGCAGCTCAGGGAGGGAATGGAATTCACCCCTCCACTTT
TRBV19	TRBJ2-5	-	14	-	CASSMYGRQETQYF	TGTGCCAGTAGTATGTATGGAAGGCAAGAGACCCAGTACTTC
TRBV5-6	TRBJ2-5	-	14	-	CASSLVRTQETQYF	TGTGCCAGCAGCTTGGTCAGGACCCAAGAAACCCAGTACTTC
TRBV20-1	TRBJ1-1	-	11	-	CSARGDTEAFF	TGCAGTGCTAGGGGGGACACTGAAGCTTTCTTT
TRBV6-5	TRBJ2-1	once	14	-	CASSYNRRYNEQFF	TGTGCCAGCAGTTACAACAGGCGATACAATGAGCAGTTCTTC
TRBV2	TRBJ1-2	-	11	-	CASSEVLGYTF	TGTGCCAGCAGTGAAGTACTGGGCTACACCTTC